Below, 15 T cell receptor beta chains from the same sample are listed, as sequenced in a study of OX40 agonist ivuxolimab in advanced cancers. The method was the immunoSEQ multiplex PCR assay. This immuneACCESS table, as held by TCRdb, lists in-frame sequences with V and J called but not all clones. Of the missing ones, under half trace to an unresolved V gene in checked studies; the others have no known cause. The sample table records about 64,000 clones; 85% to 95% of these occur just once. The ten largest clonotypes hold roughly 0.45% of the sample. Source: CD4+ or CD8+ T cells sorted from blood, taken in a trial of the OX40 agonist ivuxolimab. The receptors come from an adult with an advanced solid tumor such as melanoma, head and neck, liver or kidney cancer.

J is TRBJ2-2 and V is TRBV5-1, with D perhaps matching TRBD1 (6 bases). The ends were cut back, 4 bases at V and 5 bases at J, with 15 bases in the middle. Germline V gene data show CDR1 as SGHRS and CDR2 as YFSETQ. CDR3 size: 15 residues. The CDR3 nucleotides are TGCGCCAGCAGCCTTCAATACAGGGAGACCGGGGAGCTGTTTTTT. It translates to CASSLQYRETGELFF.

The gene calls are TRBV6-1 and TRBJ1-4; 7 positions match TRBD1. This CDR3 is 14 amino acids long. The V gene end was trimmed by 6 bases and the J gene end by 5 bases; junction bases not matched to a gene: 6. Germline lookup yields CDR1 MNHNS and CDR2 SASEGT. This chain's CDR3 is CASRQGNVNEKLFF. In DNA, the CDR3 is TGTGCCAGCAGACAGGGGAATGTAAATGAAAAACTGTTTTTT.

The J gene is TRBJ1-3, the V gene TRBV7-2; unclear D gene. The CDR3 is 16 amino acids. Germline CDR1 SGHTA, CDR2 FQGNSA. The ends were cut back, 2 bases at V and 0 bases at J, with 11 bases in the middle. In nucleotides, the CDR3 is TGTGCCAGCAGCTTACTGGCAGGAAGCTCTGGAAACACCATATATTTT. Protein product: CASSLLAGSSGNTIYF.

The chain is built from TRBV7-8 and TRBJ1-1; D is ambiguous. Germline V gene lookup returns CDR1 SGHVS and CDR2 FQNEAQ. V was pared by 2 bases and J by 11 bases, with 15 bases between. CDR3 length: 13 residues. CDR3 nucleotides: TGTGCCAGCAGCTTATGGACGGCGGACGGGGCTTTCTTT. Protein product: CASSLWTADGAFF.

The CDR3 loop reads CASSRRTQETQYF. CDR3 in DNA: TGTGCCAGCAGCCGACGGACTCAAGAGACCCAGTACTTC. This chain connects TRBV7-2 to TRBJ2-5, with a possible D match to TRBD2 (5 bases). Per germline, CDR1 SGHTA and CDR2 FQGNSA. With 5 bases removed from V and 2 bases from J, the gap between germline ends came to 9 bases. The CDR3 is 13 amino acids.

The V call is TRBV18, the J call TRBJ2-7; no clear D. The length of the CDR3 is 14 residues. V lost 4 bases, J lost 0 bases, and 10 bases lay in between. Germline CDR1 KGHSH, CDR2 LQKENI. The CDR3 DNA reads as TGTGCCAGCTCACTGGACGCCAGCTCCTACGAGCAGTACTTC. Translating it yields CASSLDASSYEQYF.

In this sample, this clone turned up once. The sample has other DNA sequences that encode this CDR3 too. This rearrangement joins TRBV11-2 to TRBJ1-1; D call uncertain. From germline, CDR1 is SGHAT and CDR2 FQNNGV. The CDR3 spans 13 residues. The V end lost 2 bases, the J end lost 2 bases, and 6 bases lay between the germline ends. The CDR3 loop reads CASSLNTNTEAFF. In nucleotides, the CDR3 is TGTGCCAGCAGCTTAAACACAAACACTGAAGCTTTCTTT.

Here the CDR3 DNA reads TGTGCCAGCAGCAAACGGGTACGGGTGAATGAGCAGTTCTTC. Translated, it gives CASSKRVRVNEQFF. The chain recombines TRBV5-8 with TRBJ2-1; D remains ambiguous. The germline V gene encodes CDR1 SGHTS and CDR2 YDEGEE. The CDR3 has 14 residues. With 4 bases removed from V and 7 bases from J, the gap between germline ends came to 15 bases.

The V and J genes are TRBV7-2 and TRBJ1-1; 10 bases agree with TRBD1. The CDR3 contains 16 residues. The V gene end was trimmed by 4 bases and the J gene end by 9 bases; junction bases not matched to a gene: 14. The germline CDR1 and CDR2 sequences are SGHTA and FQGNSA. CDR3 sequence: CASSSRRQGALGQAFF. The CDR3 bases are TGTGCCAGCAGCTCCCGACGACAGGGGGCACTGGGTCAAGCTTTCTTT.

Here the CDR3 reads CASSLSSRHPQYF. CDR3 nucleotide sequence: TGTGCCAGCAGCTTATCGAGTCGGCACCCGCAGTATTTT. This sequence joins TRBV11-3 and TRBJ2-3; no firm D call. The CDR3 is 13 residues long. Trimming stripped 2 bases from V and 10 bases from J, with 13 bases between. CDR1 is SGHNT and CDR2 is YENEEA in the germline V gene.

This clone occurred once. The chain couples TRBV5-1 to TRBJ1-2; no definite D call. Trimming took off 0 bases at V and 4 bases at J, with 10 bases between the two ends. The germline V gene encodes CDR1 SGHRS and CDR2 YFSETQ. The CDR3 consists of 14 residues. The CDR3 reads CASSLEGTVYGYTF. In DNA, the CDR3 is TGCGCCAGCAGCTTGGAAGGTACAGTCTATGGCTACACCTTC.

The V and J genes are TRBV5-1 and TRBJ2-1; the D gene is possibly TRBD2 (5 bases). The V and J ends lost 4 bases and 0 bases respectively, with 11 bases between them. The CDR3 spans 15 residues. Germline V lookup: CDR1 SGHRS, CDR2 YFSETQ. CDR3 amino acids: CASSDSEGSYNEQFF. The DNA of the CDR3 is TGCGCCAGCAGCGATAGCGAAGGCTCCTACAATGAGCAGTTCTTC. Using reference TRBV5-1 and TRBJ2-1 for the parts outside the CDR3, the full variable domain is KAGVTQTPRYLIKTRGQQVTLSCSPISGHRSVSWYQQTPGQGLQFLFEYFSETQRNKGNFPGRFSGRQFSNSRSEMNVSTLELGDSALYLCASSDSEGSYNEQFFGPGTRLTVL.

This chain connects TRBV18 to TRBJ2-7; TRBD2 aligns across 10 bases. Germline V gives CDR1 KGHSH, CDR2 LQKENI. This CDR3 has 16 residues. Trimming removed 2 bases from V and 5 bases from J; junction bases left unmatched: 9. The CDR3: CASSPNTSGARDEQYF. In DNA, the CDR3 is TGTGCCAGCTCACCAAACACTAGCGGGGCAAGGGACGAGCAGTACTTC.

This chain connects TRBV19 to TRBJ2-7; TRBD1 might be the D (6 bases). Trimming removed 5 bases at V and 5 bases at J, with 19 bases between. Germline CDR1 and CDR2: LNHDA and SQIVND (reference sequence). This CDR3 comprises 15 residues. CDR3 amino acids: CASSSGHGFGDEQYF. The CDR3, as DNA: TGTGCCAGTAGTTCGGGACATGGTTTCGGGGACGAGCAGTACTTC. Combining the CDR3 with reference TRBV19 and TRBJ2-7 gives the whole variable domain DGGITQSPKYLFRKEGQNVTLSCEQNLNHDAMYWYRQDPGQGLRLIYYSQIVNDFQKGDIAEGYSVSREKKESFPLTVTSAQKNPTAFYLCASSSGHGFGDEQYFGPGTRLTVT.

The CDR3 bases are TGTGCCAGCAGCTTGACAGGGAACACTGAAGCTTTCTTT. Translated: CASSLTGNTEAFF. The chain employs TRBV7-2 and TRBJ1-1; maybe TRBD1 (6 bases). V was trimmed by 3 bases and J by 1 base, leaving 6 bases between them. This CDR3 has 13 amino acids. The germline CDR1 and CDR2 sequences are SGHTA and FQGNSA.